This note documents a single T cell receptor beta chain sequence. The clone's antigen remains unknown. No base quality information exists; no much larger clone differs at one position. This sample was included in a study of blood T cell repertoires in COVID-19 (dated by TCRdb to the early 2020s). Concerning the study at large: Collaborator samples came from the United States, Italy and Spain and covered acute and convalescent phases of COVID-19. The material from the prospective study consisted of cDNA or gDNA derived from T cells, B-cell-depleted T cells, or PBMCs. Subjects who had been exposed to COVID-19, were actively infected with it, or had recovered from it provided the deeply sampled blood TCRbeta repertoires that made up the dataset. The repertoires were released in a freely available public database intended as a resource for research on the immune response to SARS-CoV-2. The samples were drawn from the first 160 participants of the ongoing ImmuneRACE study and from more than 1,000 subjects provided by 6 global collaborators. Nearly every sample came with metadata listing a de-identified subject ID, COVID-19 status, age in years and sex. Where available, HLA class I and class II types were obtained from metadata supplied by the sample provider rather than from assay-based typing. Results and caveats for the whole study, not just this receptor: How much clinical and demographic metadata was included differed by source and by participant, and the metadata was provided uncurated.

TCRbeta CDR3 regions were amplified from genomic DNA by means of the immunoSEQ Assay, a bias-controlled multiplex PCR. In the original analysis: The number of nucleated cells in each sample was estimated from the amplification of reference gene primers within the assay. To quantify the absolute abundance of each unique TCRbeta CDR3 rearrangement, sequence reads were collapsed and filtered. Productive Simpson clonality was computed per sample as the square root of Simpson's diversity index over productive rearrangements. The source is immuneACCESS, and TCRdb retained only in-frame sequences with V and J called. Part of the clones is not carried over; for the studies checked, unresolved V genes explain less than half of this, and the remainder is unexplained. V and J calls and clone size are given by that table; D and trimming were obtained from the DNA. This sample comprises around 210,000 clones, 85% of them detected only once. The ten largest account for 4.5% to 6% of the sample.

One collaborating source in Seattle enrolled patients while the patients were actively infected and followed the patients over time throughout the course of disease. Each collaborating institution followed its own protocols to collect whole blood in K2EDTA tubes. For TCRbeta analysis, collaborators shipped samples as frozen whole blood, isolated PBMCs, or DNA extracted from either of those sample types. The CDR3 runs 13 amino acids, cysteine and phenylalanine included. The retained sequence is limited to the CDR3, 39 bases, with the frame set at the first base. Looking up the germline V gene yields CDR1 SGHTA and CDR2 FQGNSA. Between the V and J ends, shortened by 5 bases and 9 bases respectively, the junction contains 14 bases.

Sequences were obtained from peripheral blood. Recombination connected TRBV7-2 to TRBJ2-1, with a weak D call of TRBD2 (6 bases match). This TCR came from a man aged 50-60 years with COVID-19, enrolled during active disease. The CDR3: CASSGHQGGEQFF. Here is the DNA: TGTGCCAGCAGCGGCCATCAGGGAGGTGAGCAGTTCTTC.